This TCR beta chain was found in a study of tumour-infiltrating T cells in Burkitt lymphoma. Overall study context: Repertoire clonality predicted overall and progression-free survival.

The CDR3 covers 15 residues. Germline CDR1 SSHAT, CDR2 FNYEAQ (reference sequence). Concerning this clone: An end of the junction does not agree with germline; a read error may underlie this.

The repertoire was sequenced with immunoSEQ multiplex PCR; TCRdb's copy has only in-frame clones and lacks some. The table records roughly 15,000 clones, approximately 85% of them present only once. The gene calls are TRBV7-7 and TRBJ2-3, with 10 bases aligning to TRBD1. The clonotype was recovered from a human donor with diffuse large B-cell lymphoma. Sequenced: tumor tissue. The CDR3 is CASSPNGQGADTQYF. CDR3 DNA sequence: TGTGCTAGCAGCCCCAATGGACAGGGGGCAGATACGCAGTATTTT.